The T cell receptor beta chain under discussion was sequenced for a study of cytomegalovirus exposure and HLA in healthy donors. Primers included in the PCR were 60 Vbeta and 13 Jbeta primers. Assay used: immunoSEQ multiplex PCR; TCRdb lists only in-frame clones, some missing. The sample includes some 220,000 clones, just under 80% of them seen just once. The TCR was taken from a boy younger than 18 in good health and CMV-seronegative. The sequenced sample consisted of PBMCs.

The CDR3 DNA sequence: TGCGCCAGCAGCTTGGATCCGACAGGGGATACAGGCGATGGCTACACCTTC. Its translation is CASSLDPTGDTGDGYTF. V is TRBV5-1 and J is TRBJ1-2; 8 bases map to TRBD1. Germline-derived CDR1 and CDR2 are SGHRS and YFSETQ. The J segment lost 6 bases and the V segment lost 0 bases, leaving 13 bases of the junction unmatched. This CDR3 has 17 amino acids.